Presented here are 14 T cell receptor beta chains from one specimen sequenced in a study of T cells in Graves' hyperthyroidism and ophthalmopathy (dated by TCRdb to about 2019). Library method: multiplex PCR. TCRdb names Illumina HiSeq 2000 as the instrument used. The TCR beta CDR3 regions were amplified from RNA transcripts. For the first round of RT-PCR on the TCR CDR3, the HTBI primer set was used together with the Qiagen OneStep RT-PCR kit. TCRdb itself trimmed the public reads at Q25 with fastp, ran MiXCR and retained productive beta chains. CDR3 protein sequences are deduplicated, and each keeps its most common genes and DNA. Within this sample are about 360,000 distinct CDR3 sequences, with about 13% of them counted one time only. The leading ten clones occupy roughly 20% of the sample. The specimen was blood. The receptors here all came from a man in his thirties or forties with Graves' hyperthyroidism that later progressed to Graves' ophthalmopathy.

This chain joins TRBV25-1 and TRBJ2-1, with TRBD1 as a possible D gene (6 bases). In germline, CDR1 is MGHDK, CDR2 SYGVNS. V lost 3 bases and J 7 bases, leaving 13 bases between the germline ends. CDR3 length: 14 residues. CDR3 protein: CASSDQGSRNEQFF. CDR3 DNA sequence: TGTGCCAGCAGTGATCAGGGGTCACGGAATGAGCAGTTCTTC.

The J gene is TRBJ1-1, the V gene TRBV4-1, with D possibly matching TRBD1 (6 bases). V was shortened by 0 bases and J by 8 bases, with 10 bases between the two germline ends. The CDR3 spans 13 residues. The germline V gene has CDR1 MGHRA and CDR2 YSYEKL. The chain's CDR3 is CASSQEWTAEAFF. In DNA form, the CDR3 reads TGCGCCAGCAGCCAAGAATGGACAGCCGAAGCTTTCTTT.

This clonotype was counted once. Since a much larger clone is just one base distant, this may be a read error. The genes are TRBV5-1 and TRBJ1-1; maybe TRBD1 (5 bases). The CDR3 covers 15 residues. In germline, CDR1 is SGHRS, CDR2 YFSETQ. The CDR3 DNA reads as TGCGCCAGCAGCCTAACGAGGGGAACCAATTTTGAAGCTTCCTTT. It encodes CASSLTRGTNFEASF.

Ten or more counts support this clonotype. This chain's CDR3 is CSAMWASGGGGEQFF. CDR3 nucleotides: TGCAGTGCGATGTGGGCTAGCGGGGGGGGGGGTGAGCAGTTCTTC. This chain joins TRBV20-1 and TRBJ2-1, with 12 bases matching TRBD2. The CDR3 loop spans 15 amino acids. In germline, CDR1 is DFQATT, CDR2 SNEGSKA (reference sequence). V was pared by 6 bases and J by 9 bases, with 12 bases of the junction left unmatched.

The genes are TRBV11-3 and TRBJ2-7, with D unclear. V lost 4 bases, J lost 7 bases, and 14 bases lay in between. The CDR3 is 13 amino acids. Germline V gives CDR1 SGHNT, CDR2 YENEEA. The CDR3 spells CASSSDGGWEQYF. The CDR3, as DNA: TGTGCCAGCAGCTCAGATGGTGGGTGGGAGCAGTACTTC.

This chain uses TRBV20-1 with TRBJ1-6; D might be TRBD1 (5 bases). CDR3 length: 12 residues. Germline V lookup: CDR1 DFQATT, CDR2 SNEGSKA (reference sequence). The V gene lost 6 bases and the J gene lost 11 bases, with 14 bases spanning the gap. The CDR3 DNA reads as TGCAGTGCGAAGGACACTACACCACCCCTCCACTTT. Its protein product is CSAKDTTPPLHF.

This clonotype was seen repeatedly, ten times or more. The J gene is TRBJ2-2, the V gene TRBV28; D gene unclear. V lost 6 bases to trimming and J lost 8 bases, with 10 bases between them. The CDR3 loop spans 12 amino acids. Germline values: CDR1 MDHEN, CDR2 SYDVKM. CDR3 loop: CASSQFEGELFF. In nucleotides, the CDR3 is TGTGCCAGCAGCCAATTCGAGGGGGAGCTGTTTTTT.

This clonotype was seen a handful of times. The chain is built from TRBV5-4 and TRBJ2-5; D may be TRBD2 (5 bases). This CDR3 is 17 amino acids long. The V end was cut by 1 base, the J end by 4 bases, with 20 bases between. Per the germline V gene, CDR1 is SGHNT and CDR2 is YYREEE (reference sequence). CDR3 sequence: CASSLWGADPQPETQYF. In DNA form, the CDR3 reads TGTGCCAGCAGCTTGTGGGGAGCCGATCCCCAACCAGAGACCCAGTACTTC.

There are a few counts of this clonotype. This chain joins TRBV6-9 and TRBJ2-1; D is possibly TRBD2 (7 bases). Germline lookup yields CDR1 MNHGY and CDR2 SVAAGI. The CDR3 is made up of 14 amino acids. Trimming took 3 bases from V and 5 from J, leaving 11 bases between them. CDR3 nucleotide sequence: TGTGCCAGCAGTTACGCGGGGGCGGACAATGAGCAGTTCTTC. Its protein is CASSYAGADNEQFF.

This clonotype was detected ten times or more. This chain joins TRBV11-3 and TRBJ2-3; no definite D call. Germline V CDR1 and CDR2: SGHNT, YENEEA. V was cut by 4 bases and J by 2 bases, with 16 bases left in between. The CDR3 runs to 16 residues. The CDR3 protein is CASSSRQGVITDTQYF. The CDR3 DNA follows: TGTGCCAGCAGCTCCCGACAAGGAGTGATCACAGATACGCAGTATTTT.

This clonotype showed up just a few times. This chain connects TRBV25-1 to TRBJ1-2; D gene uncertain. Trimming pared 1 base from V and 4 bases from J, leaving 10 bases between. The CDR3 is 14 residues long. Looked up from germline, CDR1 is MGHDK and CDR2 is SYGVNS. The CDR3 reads CASSEFGGPYGYTF. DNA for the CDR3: TGTGCCAGCAGTGAATTCGGCGGACCCTATGGCTACACCTTC.

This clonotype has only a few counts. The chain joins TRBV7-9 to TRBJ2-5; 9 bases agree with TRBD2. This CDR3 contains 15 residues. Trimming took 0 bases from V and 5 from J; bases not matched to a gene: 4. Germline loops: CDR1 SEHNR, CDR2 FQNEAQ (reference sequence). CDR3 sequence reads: CASSLASAGGETQYF. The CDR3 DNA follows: TGTGCCAGCAGCTTAGCCTCAGCGGGGGGTGAGACCCAGTACTTC.

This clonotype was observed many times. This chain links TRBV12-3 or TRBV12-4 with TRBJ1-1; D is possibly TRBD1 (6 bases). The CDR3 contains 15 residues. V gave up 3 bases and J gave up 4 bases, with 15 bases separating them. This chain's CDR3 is CASSLDIGGGTEAFF. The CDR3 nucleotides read TGTGCCAGCAGTTTGGATATTGGAGGGGGCACTGAAGCTTTCTTT.

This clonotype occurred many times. CDR3 amino acids: CASSTRTGEILGYTF. Written as DNA, the CDR3 is TGCGCCAGCAGCACCAGGACAGGGGAAATCCTTGGCTACACCTTC. This chain uses TRBV5-1 with TRBJ1-2; 9 nucleotides agree with TRBD1. V shed 4 bases and J 7 bases; nucleotides not matched to a gene: 11. CDR1 SGHRS and CDR2 YFSETQ come from the germline V gene. This CDR3 has 15 residues.